This T cell receptor (beta chain) was identified during a study of T cell repertoires in cytomegalovirus infection. Study background: Recently identified HLA-C-restricted and well-studied HLA-B-restricted CMV epitopes were used. Indications came from public TCR beta signatures; they pointed to CMV infection and to a matching HLA type. Regarding the study as a whole: Frequencies of public TCR beta families were cumulated, and this identified carriers of CMV plus the relevant HLA. The response measured ex vivo was dominated by TCR beta clonotypes (HLA-C-restricted and CMV-specific).

Note on this clonotype: Antigen specificity is unknown.

TCRdb analysed the reads with MiXCR anew, one entry per CDR3 protein. Counted here are 450,000 to 650,000 distinct CDR3 sequences, approximately 40% occurring once; the ten biggest clones make up more than 40%. Germline lookup yields CDR1 MGHRA and CDR2 YSYEKL. The CDR3 has 16 residues. Trimming pared 1 base from V and 1 base from J, leaving 11 bases between. This TCR was recovered from a human donor in good health (CMV status not recorded). Some clones in this sample may be carry-over from other donors' samples. The chain is built from TRBV4-1 and TRBJ1-3, with D perhaps matching TRBD1 (6 bases). Sample: cultured PBMCs, taken from culture after CMV antigen stimulation. CDR3 nucleotide sequence: TGCGCCAGCAGCCAAGGAGACAGGACGTCTGGAAACACCATATATTTT. Translated: CASSQGDRTSGNTIYF.